A selection of T cell receptor beta chains follows, all from one sample in a study of T-cell memory formation after mild COVID-19. TCRdb reprocessed the 5' RACE reads with MiXCR, giving one entry per CDR3 protein. The sample lists 100,000 or so distinct CDR3 sequences, around 10% seen once, with around 39% in the top ten. The material sequenced was PBMCs or a T cell subset sorted from them (not recorded which). All receptors derive from a man younger than 35 who had mild COVID-19 (a few samples of this study predate the infection). Cell type and time point are not known. Both conserved end residues are part of each CDR3. The D gene is left open where the match is weak. Clone size is stated in some rows and not others, as once, few, many or a class when expanded.

v_call	clone_size	j_call	d_call	cdr3_nt	cdr3_aa
TRBV5-5	.	TRBJ2-7	.	TGTGCCAGCAGCACTCACAGGGAGGGATACGAGCAGTACTTC	CASSTHREGYEQYF
TRBV6-5	many	TRBJ2-2	.	TGTGCCAGCAGTTACTCGGGGGACACCGGGGAGCTGTTTTTT	CASSYSGDTGELFF
TRBV10-3	.	TRBJ2-7	TRBD1	TGTGCCATCAGGGGGACAGGGGGCGTTTACGAGCAGTACTTC	CAIRGTGGVYEQYF
TRBV25-1	few	TRBJ2-5	.	TGTGCCAGCAGTGAAAAAACAATGCAAGAGACCCAGTACTTC	CASSEKTMQETQYF
TRBV7-3	few	TRBJ1-1	TRBD1	TGTGCCAGCAGCGAGGCACCAGGGGGGAACACTGAAGCTTTCTTT	CASSEAPGGNTEAFF
TRBV29-1	.	TRBJ1-1	TRBD1	TGCAGCGTGCGGGGACAGGACATGAACACTGAAGCTTTCTTT	CSVRGQDMNTEAFF
TRBV5-5	.	TRBJ2-3	TRBD1	TGTGCCAGCAGCTTGGACAGGGGTGTTAGAGACACAGATACGCAGTATTTT	CASSLDRGVRDTDTQYF
TRBV7-9	.	TRBJ2-7	.	TGTGCCAGCAGCATAACAGGGTTCTCCTACGAGCAGTACTTC	CASSITGFSYEQYF
TRBV6-5	.	TRBJ1-2	TRBD1	TGTGCCAGCAGGTCCACAGGGGGACTTAATGGCTACACCTTC	CASRSTGGLNGYTF
TRBV7-9	.	TRBJ2-5	.	TGTGCCAGCAGCCTAATAGTGATACAAGAGACCCAGTACTTC	CASSLIVIQETQYF
TRBV12-3/TRBV12-4	few	TRBJ2-1	TRBD1	TGTGCCAGCAGCCCGGGGACAGGGGACAATGAGCAGTTCTTC	CASSPGTGDNEQFF
TRBV27	few	TRBJ2-3	TRBD2	TGTGCCAGCAGTTCCCCTCTAGCGGGGGGGTTGGATACGCAGTATTTT	CASSSPLAGGLDTQYF
TRBV29-1	once	TRBJ2-7	.	TGCAGCGTTGGGGACGGCTACGAGCAGTACTTC	CSVGDGYEQYF
TRBV12-3/TRBV12-4	.	TRBJ2-7	.	TGTGCCAGCAGTCGGGGGTCGAGGTCCTACGAGCAGTACTTC	CASSRGSRSYEQYF
TRBV4-2	few	TRBJ2-1	TRBD2	TGTGCCAGCAGCCAAGATTTGGGGGGTGGCAGCGGGGGTAATGAGCAGTTCTTC	CASSQDLGGGSGGNEQFF
TRBV7-8	few	TRBJ2-3	TRBD2	TGTGCCAGCAGCGTGTCTAGCGGGGGTACAGATACGCAGTATTTT	CASSVSSGGTDTQYF
TRBV5-1	.	TRBJ1-2	.	TGCGCCAGCAGCTCACTGACTGGGCCGCTCTATGGCTACACCTTC	CASSSLTGPLYGYTF
TRBV7-2	.	TRBJ2-2	TRBD1	TGTGCCAGCAGCGTCGGCTTAAGGGACAGGGGTACCGGGGAGCTGTTTTTT	CASSVGLRDRGTGELFF
TRBV13	many	TRBJ2-5	.	TGTGCCAGCAGCTTCAGCGGGCCCCAAGAGACCCAGTACTTC	CASSFSGPQETQYF
TRBV6-6	.	TRBJ1-5	.	TGTGCCAGCAGTCGCAGAGTTAGCAATCAGCCCCAGCATTTT	CASSRRVSNQPQHF
TRBV5-1	few	TRBJ1-1	.	TGCGCCAGCAGGCGTCTCTCAGGCGGCATCAGAAAGGTGAACACTGAAGCTTTCTTT	CASRRLSGGIRKVNTEAFF
TRBV6-6	few	TRBJ2-1	TRBD2	TGTGCCAGCAGTTACTCCACCTCCGGAGCGGGGGTGGACCATGAGCAGTTCTTC	CASSYSTSGAGVDHEQFF
TRBV7-3	many	TRBJ2-3	.	TGTGCCAGCAGCTTAATGGGGACAGATACGCAGTATTTT	CASSLMGTDTQYF
TRBV7-9	.	TRBJ1-5	.	TGTGCCAGCAGCTTAGTATCGACGGGTGGGTTATGGAATCAGCCCCAGCATTTT	CASSLVSTGGLWNQPQHF
TRBV10-3	.	TRBJ2-3	TRBD1	TGTGCCATCAGTGAGTCGAGGGGACAGGGTGCTAGCACAGATACGCAGTATTTT	CAISESRGQGASTDTQYF
TRBV12-3/TRBV12-4	medium-sized	TRBJ1-3	TRBD1	TGTGCCAGCAGGGGATTTAGACAGGGTGGTGGAAACACCATATATTTT	CASRGFRQGGGNTIYF
TRBV7-6	few	TRBJ2-3	.	TGTGCCAGCAGCTTAGGTTCGGGGGCACTAGGAGATACGCAGTATTTT	CASSLGSGALGDTQYF
TRBV7-9	.	TRBJ1-2	.	TGTGCCAGCAGCCCGGACAGAGACCTCTATGGCTACACCTTC	CASSPDRDLYGYTF
TRBV4-1	.	TRBJ2-7	TRBD1	TGCGCCAGCAGCCCTCGGTCAGGGGGTAACGAGCAGTACTTC	CASSPRSGGNEQYF
TRBV13	few	TRBJ2-1	TRBD1	TGTGCCAGCAGCTCCTTTAAACCGGGACAGGAGGTTTCGAGCTCCTACAATGAGCAGTTCTTC	CASSSFKPGQEVSSSYNEQFF
TRBV29-1	few	TRBJ2-5	.	TGCAGCGTTGAAGCAGAAAGGGTAATCGGTATCGAGACCCAGTACTTC	CSVEAERVIGIETQYF
TRBV7-2	.	TRBJ1-4	.	TGTGCCAGCAGTCCCTCCTTCGTAGCTGCAACTAATGAAAAACTGTTTTTT	CASSPSFVAATNEKLFF
TRBV12-3/TRBV12-4	.	TRBJ2-3	.	TGTGCCAGCAGCGACTACGGCGATACGCAGTATTTT	CASSDYGDTQYF
TRBV15	.	TRBJ1-5	.	TGTGCCACCAGCGCCGTAACAAATAGCAATCAGCCCCAGCATTTT	CATSAVTNSNQPQHF
TRBV20-1	.	TRBJ2-1	.	TGCAGTGCAAGCAGGGTCAATGAGCAGTTCTTC	CSASRVNEQFF
TRBV4-1	.	TRBJ2-7	.	TGCGCCAGCAGCCAGGCGGACGGTTTGAGTGCGGACGAGCAGTACTTC	CASSQADGLSADEQYF